This T cell receptor beta chain is drawn from a study of OX40 agonist ivuxolimab in advanced cancers. As for the study in general: Earlier treatment with anti-PD-1, anti-PD-L1 or anti-CTLA-4 was permitted, and around 36% had received some.

Excluded were patients having autoimmune disease history or systemic immunosuppression. Clones were read by immunoSEQ multiplex PCR, and TCRdb kept only the in-frame ones, dropping some. The sample yields tens of thousands of clones, under 90% seen once. V gave up 0 bases and J gave up 10 bases, with 11 bases separating them. Germline V gene data show CDR1 as SGHRS and CDR2 as YFSETQ. The CDR3 consists of 13 residues. The TCR comes from an adult with an advanced solid tumor such as melanoma, head and neck, liver or kidney cancer. This chain links TRBV5-1 with TRBJ2-1; a possible D gene is TRBD2 (5 bases). This specimen was CD4+ or CD8+ T cells sorted from blood, taken in a trial of the OX40 agonist ivuxolimab. The CDR3 sequence is CASSLVRGNEQFF. CDR3 DNA: TGCGCCAGCAGCTTGGTACGAGGGAACGAGCAGTTCTTC.